The entry that follows covers one T cell receptor (beta chain) sequence. The specificity of this receptor is unknown. The record has no base qualities; no much larger clone is one base away. The data were taken from a study of blood T cell repertoires in COVID-19 (dated by TCRdb to 2020 to 2022). For the study in its entirety: Samples from collaborators originated in the United States, Italy and Spain and spanned both the acute and convalescent phases of COVID-19. The material from the prospective study consisted of cDNA or gDNA derived from T cells, B-cell-depleted T cells, or PBMCs. The dataset comprised deeply sampled blood TCRbeta repertoires from subjects exposed to, actively infected with, or recovered from COVID-19. The repertoires were released in a freely available public database intended as a resource for research on the immune response to SARS-CoV-2. Samples came from the ongoing ImmuneRACE study (first 160 participants) plus 1,254 subjects from 6 global collaborators. The sample metadata nearly always contained a de-identified subject ID, COVID-19 status, age in years and sex. Where HLA class I and class II types were available, the types were taken from metadata supplied by the sample provider, not from assay-based typing.

V drops 5 bases and J drops 1 base, leaving 12 bases in between. CDR1 and CDR2 were assigned from the germline V gene (reference sequence) as LNHDA and SQIVND. From its cysteine to its phenylalanine, the CDR3 spans 15 amino acids. The read is trimmed to its CDR3 DNA, 45 bases read in frame from base 1. The research as a whole found: The amount of clinical and demographic metadata varied by source and participant and was provided uncurated.

In Seattle, one collaborating source enrolled patients while the infection was active and tracked those patients longitudinally over the course of disease. Collaborating institutions collected whole blood in K2EDTA tubes following their own protocols. For TCRbeta analysis, collaborators shipped samples as frozen whole blood, isolated PBMCs, or DNA extracted from either of those sample types. TCRbeta CDR3 regions were amplified from genomic DNA using the immunoSEQ Assay, a bias-controlled multiplex PCR. The study's processing was this. The number of nucleated cells in each sample was estimated by amplification of reference gene primers within the assay. Sequence reads were collapsed and filtered to measure the absolute abundance of every unique TCRbeta CDR3 rearrangement. For each sample, productive Simpson clonality was calculated as the square root of Simpson's diversity index over productive rearrangements. TCRdb holds this immuneACCESS table with in-frame rearrangements only. Some clones are missing; in checked studies, unresolved V genes explain under half, and the rest has no known cause. V, J and clone size reflect that table, while D and trimming were determined from the DNA. For this sample there are 150,000 to 170,000 clones; roughly 80% appear just once. Jointly, the top ten make up 9.5% to 13% of the sample.

The material sequenced was peripheral blood. The origin of this receptor is an older woman with COVID-19, enrolled during active disease. This chain joins TRBV19 to TRBJ1-5; the D gene cannot be resolved reliably. The CDR3 sequence is CASSRLSVSNQPQHF. DNA sequence: TGTGCCAGTAGTCGGTTGTCGGTGAGCAATCAGCCCCAGCATTTT. The reference TRBV19 and TRBJ1-5 proteins fill in what lies around the CDR3, so the full variable domain reads DGGITQSPKYLFRKEGQNVTLSCEQNLNHDAMYWYRQDPGQGLRLIYYSQIVNDFQKGDIAEGYSVSREKKESFPLTVTSAQKNPTAFYLCASSRLSVSNQPQHFGDGTRLSIL.